Listed here are 15 T cell receptor beta chains from one sample, sequenced in a study of shared clonotypes between healthy human individuals. The protocol was immunoSEQ multiplex PCR, while the TCRdb copy is restricted to in-frame clones and leaves out a portion. The sample records roughly 2.5 million clones, roughly nine tenths being singletons. Specimen: naive CD4+ T cells sorted from blood. The sample's subset: CD45RA+ positively selected. These TCRs come from a man aged 18 to 30 in good health.

This chain joins TRBV7-6 and TRBJ2-1; D may be TRBD2 (5 bases). This CDR3 has 12 residues. The germline CDR1 and CDR2 sequences are SGHVS and FNYEAQ. V shed 1 base and J shed 9 bases, with 7 bases lying between them. CDR3 nucleotide sequence: TGTGCCAGCAGCTTAGGAGGGAGTGAGCAGTTCTTC. Protein product: CASSLGGSEQFF.

The V gene is TRBV18, the J gene TRBJ1-1; 8 bases agree with TRBD1. With 3 bases clipped from V and 3 bases from J, the junction kept 9 bases outside the gene matches. There are 16 residues in the CDR3. CDR1 is KGHSH and CDR2 is LQKENI in the germline V gene. CDR3 DNA sequence: TGTGCCAGCTCACCGGGGCAGGGGGCTCGGGACACTGAAGCTTTCTTT. It encodes CASSPGQGARDTEAFF.

V and J are TRBV11-2 and TRBJ2-7; 12 bases align to TRBD2. Per the germline V gene, CDR1 is SGHAT and CDR2 is FQNNGV. V dropped 4 bases and J dropped 0; count of bases not matched to a gene: 1. The CDR3 is 15 residues long. DNA of the CDR3: TGTGCCAGCAGCTGGACTAGCGGGACCTCCTACGAGCAGTACTTC. Amino acids: CASSWTSGTSYEQYF.

The chain joins TRBV6-1 to TRBJ2-2; TRBD2 might be the D (6 bases). The CDR3 runs to 14 residues. V dropped 7 bases and J dropped 1 base, with 10 bases sitting between them. From germline, CDR1 is MNHNS and CDR2 SASEGT. This CDR3 reads CASIGGGNTGELFF. The CDR3 coding sequence is TGTGCCAGCATCGGGGGAGGGAACACCGGGGAGCTGTTTTTT.

This clone has only one observation. This chain uses TRBV19 with TRBJ2-7; D ambiguous. V was trimmed by 5 bases and J by 2 bases, leaving 7 bases between them. The CDR3 is 12 amino acids. The germline gives CDR1 LNHDA, CDR2 SQIVND (reference sequence). CDR3 sequence: CASSGTTYEQYF. The DNA for the CDR3 is TGTGCCAGTAGTGGTACAACCTACGAGCAGTACTTC.

The gene calls are TRBV19 and TRBJ2-1; 8 bases fit TRBD1. The V segment lost 9 bases and the J segment 9 bases; nucleotides outside the gene matches: 16. This CDR3 has 15 amino acids. Germline values: CDR1 LNHDA, CDR2 SQIVND (reference sequence). The CDR3 coding sequence is TGTGCCAGCCTCCCGGGACAGGTCCCTGGTGGTGAGCAGTTCTTC. This encodes CASLPGQVPGGEQFF.

The chain joins TRBV5-3 to TRBJ2-1; TRBD1 aligns across 7 bases. TRBV5-3 is placed among ORFs of uncertain function. The CDR3 loop spans 16 amino acids. The V and J ends lost 4 bases and 7 bases, in that order; junction bases with no gene match: 14. CDR3 amino acids: CARSPRNQGVENEQFF. The CDR3 DNA sequence: TGTGCCAGAAGCCCCCGCAACCAGGGGGTGGAAAATGAGCAGTTCTTC.

This chain links TRBV4-3 with TRBJ2-1; 7 bases agree with TRBD2. V shed 0 bases, J shed 6 bases, and the junction held 8 bases outside the gene matches. This CDR3 has 16 amino acids. The germline V gene has CDR1 LGHNA and CDR2 YSLEER. The CDR3 bases are TGCGCCAGCAGCCAAGACTCGCGGGAGCCCCGCAATGAGCAGTTCTTC. It encodes CASSQDSREPRNEQFF.

The chain links TRBV18 to TRBJ2-7; 10 bases match TRBD2. CDR3 length equals 14 residues. CDR1 is KGHSH, CDR2 LQKENI, per germline. With V trimmed by 8 bases and J by 0 bases, 4 bases remained unmatched. The CDR3 region has the DNA TGTGCCAGCAAACCTAGCGGGAGCTCCTACGAGCAGTACTTC. Translated, it gives CASKPSGSSYEQYF.

The V gene is TRBV6-5, the J gene TRBJ2-7; 7 nucleotides line up with TRBD2. With 3 bases clipped from V and 5 bases from J, the junction kept 4 bases outside the gene matches. CDR1 is MNHEY and CDR2 is SVGAGI in the germline V gene. This CDR3 region has 13 residues. Here the CDR3 DNA reads TGTGCCAGCAGTTATCGGGAGGCCCACGAGCAGTACTTC. Translating it yields CASSYREAHEQYF.

The chain recombines TRBV6-6 with TRBJ2-6, with D unresolved. The V end was cut by 6 bases, the J end by 0 bases, with 6 bases between. CDR1 MNHNY and CDR2 SVGAGI come from the germline V gene (reference sequence). The CDR3 loop spans 14 amino acids. The chain's CDR3 is CASSFGSGANVLTF. In DNA, the CDR3 is TGTGCCAGCAGCTTCGGCTCTGGGGCCAACGTCCTGACTTTC.

This clone came up once. The chain uses TRBV15 and TRBJ1-4; D gene unclear. The V end was cut by 1 base, the J end by 5 bases, with 14 bases between. The CDR3 length is 16 residues. Germline V gene data show CDR1 as LNHNV and CDR2 as YYDKDF (reference sequence). The CDR3 spells CATSRGYDGVNEKLFF. In DNA, the CDR3 is TGTGCCACCAGCAGAGGCTATGATGGGGTGAATGAAAAACTGTTTTTT.

V and J are TRBV5-1 and TRBJ2-7; no clear D gene. With 0 bases removed from V and 0 bases from J, the gap between germline ends came to 13 bases. The CDR3 consists of 16 residues. Germline V gives CDR1 SGHRS, CDR2 YFSETQ. The DNA of the CDR3 is TGCGCCAGCAGCTTGGGCCAGAAATCCCCCTCCTACGAGCAGTACTTC. This sequence encodes CASSLGQKSPSYEQYF.

Only a few counts were recorded for this clone. Other DNA sequences in the sample encode the same CDR3. The chain uses TRBV15 and TRBJ1-5, with D unresolved. Germline V CDR1 and CDR2: LNHNV, YYDKDF (reference sequence). This CDR3 spans 13 amino acids. Trimming removed 0 bases at V and 6 bases at J, with 6 bases between. The CDR3 DNA reads TGTGCCACCAGCAGAGATCTGGGTCAGCCCCAGCATTTT. Protein sequence: CATSRDLGQPQHF.

This chain links TRBV10-1 with TRBJ2-4; D is possibly TRBD1 or TRBD2 (6 bases each). V shed 2 bases and J shed 8 bases, with 10 bases lying between them. Germline V lookup: CDR1 WNHNN, CDR2 SYGVQD (reference sequence). The CDR3 length is 13 residues. CDR3 DNA: TGCGCCAGCAGTGAGCCAGGGGAGGACATTCAGTACTTC. Its protein product is CASSEPGEDIQYF.